The 30 T cell receptor beta chains below all came from one sample that was sequenced in a study of PD-1 blockade in classical Hodgkin lymphoma. TCRdb keeps only in-frame clones here, not all; method: immunoSEQ multiplex PCR. There are 11,000 to 15,000 clones in the sample; more than 75% occur only once, and about 4% lies in the top ten. Relapse was seen in all patients after autologous stem cell transplantation, and brentuximab vedotin exposure was variable. Sequencing was performed on peripheral blood mononuclear cells (PBMCs), taken at baseline. These receptor sequences come from a human donor with classical Hodgkin lymphoma.

V gene TRBV15 combines with J gene TRBJ1-1; D uncertain. V lost 5 bases to trimming and J lost 7 bases, with 20 bases between them. Looked up from germline, CDR1 is LNHNV and CDR2 is YYDKDF (reference sequence). This CDR3 has 15 residues. CDR3: CATSAINQSPHEAFF. The CDR3 coding sequence is TGTGCCACCAGCGCGATCAACCAGAGCCCCCATGAAGCTTTCTTT.

CDR3 protein: CASSIQGYGYTF. DNA for the CDR3: TGTGCCAGCAGTATACAGGGCTATGGCTACACCTTC. V and J are TRBV2 and TRBJ1-2, with D possibly TRBD1 on 6 matching bases. The germline CDR1 and CDR2 sequences are SNHLY and FYNNEI. Trimming removed 5 bases at V and 4 bases at J, with 8 bases between. This CDR3 region has 12 residues.

This clone ranks as medium-sized. The V gene is TRBV10-3, the J gene TRBJ2-7, with D possibly being TRBD2 (5 bases). The V end lost 7 bases, the J end lost 7 bases, and 11 bases lay between the germline ends. This CDR3 contains 11 residues. Germline V gene sequence: CDR1 ENHRY, CDR2 SYGVKD. In DNA, the CDR3 is TGTGCCATCACTCCGGGCGGGGAGCAGTACTTC. It codes for CAITPGGEQYF.

The chain links TRBV27 to TRBJ1-1; D is unresolved. Deletions cut 2 bases from V and 0 bases from J, with 16 bases between. CDR1 is MNHEY, CDR2 SMNVEV, per germline (reference sequence). The CDR3 covers 17 residues. CDR3 nucleotides: TGTGCCAGCAGTTTAGACGGCCGTCGGCGCCTGAACACTGAAGCTTTCTTT. The encoded protein is CASSLDGRRRLNTEAFF.

The chain uses TRBV2 and TRBJ1-1; 7 nucleotides align to TRBD1. The V segment lost 9 bases and the J segment 0 bases; nucleotides outside the gene matches: 4. This CDR3 is built from 13 residues. Germline lookup yields CDR1 SNHLY and CDR2 FYNNEI. Written as DNA, the CDR3 is TGTGCCAGTCCGGGACAGCTGAACACTGAAGCTTTCTTT. It is translated as CASPGQLNTEAFF.

The chain has TRBV5-6 and TRBJ2-2; no firm D call. The CDR3 extends over 11 amino acids. The V gene lost 2 bases and the J gene lost 8 bases, with 4 bases spanning the gap. CDR1 is SGHDT, CDR2 YYEEEE, per germline. CDR3 region: CASSLQGELFF. DNA for the CDR3: TGTGCCAGCAGCTTACAGGGGGAGCTGTTTTTT. The whole variable domain, remainder taken from reference TRBV5-6 and TRBJ2-2, is DAGVTQSPTHLIKTRGQQVTLRCSPKSGHDTVSWYQQALGQGPQFIFQYYEEEERQRGNFPDRFSGHQFPNYSSELNVNALLLGDSALYLCASSLQGELFFGEGSRLTVL.

This chain uses TRBV11-3 with TRBJ2-2; D remains unclear. The CDR3 consists of 16 residues. Trimming left V 0 bases short and J 0 bases short, with 8 bases between. The V gene's germline CDR1 is SGHNT and CDR2 YENEEA. DNA for the CDR3: TGTGCCAGCAGCTTAGATATGCGTACGAACACCGGGGAGCTGTTTTTT. It is translated as CASSLDMRTNTGELFF.

The chain combines TRBV7-3 with TRBJ1-2, with 8 bases lining up with TRBD1. This CDR3 region has 14 residues. Per germline, CDR1 SGHTA and CDR2 FQGTGA. V lost 5 bases and J lost 8; bases outside the gene matches: 10. The CDR3 DNA is TGTGCCAGCAGCCCCGACAGGGGCGCTATCGGCTACACCTTC. Protein product: CASSPDRGAIGYTF.

This chain links TRBV10-1 with TRBJ2-3; perhaps TRBD2 as D (6 bases). CDR1 is WNHNN, CDR2 SYGVQD, per germline (reference sequence). The V and J ends lost 2 bases and 0 bases respectively, with 9 bases between them. The CDR3 is 15 residues long. CDR3 sequence reads: CASSELARSTDTQYF. CDR3 sequence (DNA): TGCGCCAGCAGTGAGCTAGCGCGGAGCACAGATACGCAGTATTTT.

The sample holds one count of this clone. The chain has TRBV9 and TRBJ2-5; 8 positions agree with TRBD2. Per the germline V gene, CDR1 is SGDLS and CDR2 is YYNGEE. The V gene end was trimmed by 0 bases and the J gene end by 4 bases; junction bases not matched to a gene: 5. The CDR3 is 15 residues long. The DNA of the CDR3 is TGTGCCAGCAGCGTAGCGGGGGGGCCCACAGAGACCCAGTACTTC. Translating gives CASSVAGGPTETQYF.

CDR3 protein: CASSLTILDTQYF. CDR3 coding DNA: TGCGCCAGCAGCTTGACTATCCTAGATACGCAGTATTTT. The rearrangement joins TRBV5-1 to TRBJ2-3; no definite D call. The length of the CDR3 is 13 residues. The germline V gene encodes CDR1 SGHRS and CDR2 YFSETQ. The germline V and J ends were trimmed by 1 base and 5 bases, with 8 bases remaining between them.

The V gene is TRBV30, the J gene TRBJ1-3, with a weak D call TRBD1 (5 bases). V was trimmed by 0 bases and J by 10 bases, leaving 25 bases between them. Germline CDR1 reads GTSNPN; CDR2 reads SVGIG (reference sequence). The CDR3 contains 17 residues. CDR3 in DNA: TGTGCCTGGAGTGTAGATCCTGGGGGACCCCAGGGCAGGACCATATATTTT. Its translation: CAWSVDPGGPQGRTIYF.

This chain links TRBV29-1 with TRBJ2-5; 8 positions match TRBD1. The CDR3 has 16 residues. In germline, CDR1 is SQVTM, CDR2 ANQGSEA. V gave up 4 bases and J gave up 4 bases; unmatched junction bases: 14. CDR3: CSVARAQGAQRETQYF. In DNA, the CDR3 is TGCAGCGTTGCTAGGGCCCAGGGGGCTCAGCGAGAGACCCAGTACTTC.

V usage is TRBV9 and J usage is TRBJ2-5, with TRBD2 matching over 10 bases. CDR1 is SGDLS and CDR2 is YYNGEE in the germline V gene. V trimming: 0 bases; J trimming: 4 bases; junction bases outside the gene matches: 9. CDR3 length equals 17 residues. CDR3 sequence (DNA): TGTGCCAGCAGCGTAGAAGCGGGACAGCGGGGGGGAGAGACCCAGTACTTC. It translates to CASSVEAGQRGGETQYF.

J is TRBJ1-3 and V is TRBV2; 10 nucleotides agree with TRBD1. Trimming cost V 5 bases and J 4 bases; bases outside gene matches: 5. CDR1 and CDR2 from the germline V gene are SNHLY and FYNNEI. The CDR3 loop spans 15 amino acids. The CDR3 protein is CASSPTGGLGNTIYF. CDR3 coding DNA: TGTGCCAGCAGTCCGACAGGGGGCCTAGGAAACACCATATATTTT.

The chain recombines TRBV7-9 with TRBJ2-5, with D possibly matching TRBD1 (6 bases). The CDR3 spans 14 residues. Trimming left V 2 bases short and J 5 bases short, with 12 bases between. Germline loops: CDR1 SEHNR, CDR2 FQNEAQ (reference sequence). CDR3 in DNA: TGTGCCAGCAGCTTATTGTCAGGGGAGGAGACCCAGTACTTC. Amino acid sequence: CASSLLSGEETQYF. The full variable domain, with the rest looked up from reference TRBV7-9 and TRBJ2-5, is DTGVSQNPRHKITKRGQNVTFRCDPISEHNRLYWYRQTLGQGPEFLTYFQNEAQLEKSRLLSDRFSAERPKGSFSTLEIQRTEQGDSAMYLCASSLLSGEETQYFGPGTRLLVL.

V usage is TRBV19 and J usage is TRBJ1-4; D call uncertain. V lost 5 bases, J lost 7 bases, and 14 bases lay in between. This CDR3 has 14 residues. Germline CDR1 is LNHDA and CDR2 is SQIVND (reference sequence). CDR3 sequence: CASSFPGPLEKLFF. In DNA form, the CDR3 reads TGTGCCAGTAGTTTTCCGGGCCCACTTGAAAAACTGTTTTTT. Together with reference TRBV19 and TRBJ1-4, the CDR3 gives the full variable domain: DGGITQSPKYLFRKEGQNVTLSCEQNLNHDAMYWYRQDPGQGLRLIYYSQIVNDFQKGDIAEGYSVSREKKESFPLTVTSAQKNPTAFYLCASSFPGPLEKLFFGSGTQLSVL.

V and J are TRBV11-3 and TRBJ2-7, with TRBD2 identical over 11 bases. Trimming removed 5 bases from V and 3 bases from J; junction bases left unmatched: 6. Germline lookup yields CDR1 SGHNT and CDR2 YENEEA. This CDR3 region has 15 residues. CDR3 DNA: TGTGCCAGCAGCGAGCTAGCGGGAGGAGGCTACGAGCAGTACTTC. It is translated as CASSELAGGGYEQYF.

The chain recombines TRBV14 with TRBJ2-5; 8 bases are a match to TRBD2. The V segment lost 1 base and the J segment 2 bases; nucleotides outside the gene matches: 6. Germline CDR1 reads SGHDN; CDR2 reads FVKESK. The CDR3 is 16 residues long. The CDR3 protein is CASSQGVTSGQETQYF. The CDR3 bases are TGTGCCAGCAGCCAAGGGGTAACTAGCGGACAAGAGACCCAGTACTTC.

V usage is TRBV7-2 and J usage is TRBJ2-3; TRBD2 matches 8 bases. V lost 2 bases to trimming and J lost 1 base; unmatched junction nucleotides: 2. CDR1 and CDR2 from the germline V gene are SGHTA and FQGNSA. The CDR3 is made up of 15 amino acids. The DNA for the CDR3 is TGTGCCAGCAGCTTAATGCGGGGGGGCACAGATACGCAGTATTTT. It yields the protein CASSLMRGGTDTQYF. Full variable domain (outside the CDR3, taken from reference TRBV7-2 and TRBJ2-3): GAGVSQSPSNKVTEKGKDVELRCDPISGHTALYWYRQSLGQGLEFLIYFQGNSAPDKSGLPSDRFSAERTGGSVSTLTIQRTQQEDSAVYLCASSLMRGGTDTQYFGPGTRLTVL.

The CDR3 region is CASSPDFIGQGDTQYF. The CDR3 DNA reads as TGTGCCAGCAGCCCTGACTTCATAGGGCAGGGAGATACGCAGTATTTT. V is TRBV7-9 and J is TRBJ2-3; a possible D gene is TRBD1 (5 bases). Germline V gene data show CDR1 as SEHNR and CDR2 as FQNEAQ (reference sequence). V lost 5 bases to trimming and J lost 5 bases, with 20 bases between them. The CDR3 is 16 amino acids.

The chain combines TRBV28 with TRBJ2-5; possible D gene TRBD1, 5 bases. Germline lookup yields CDR1 MDHEN and CDR2 SYDVKM. V was shortened by 4 bases and J by 9 bases, with 15 bases between the two germline ends. The CDR3 consists of 13 residues. In DNA, the CDR3 is TGTGCCAGCAGTTCCTGGGGCGGTAAGGCCCAGTACTTC. It specifies CASSSWGGKAQYF.

The table lists this clone with a few counts. V usage is TRBV10-2 and J usage is TRBJ2-7, with 14 bases matching TRBD2. In germline, CDR1 is WSHSY, CDR2 SAAADI. This CDR3 is 15 amino acids long. V trimming: 6 bases; J trimming: 5 bases; junction bases outside the gene matches: 6. The CDR3 nucleotides are TGCGCCAGCAGGGAAGGGACTAGCGGGAGTAACGAGCAGTACTTC. Its protein product is CASREGTSGSNEQYF.

The chain is built from TRBV7-8 and TRBJ1-6; 8 bases map to TRBD1. The germline gives CDR1 SGHVS, CDR2 FQNEAQ. V dropped 3 bases and J dropped 11; count of bases not matched to a gene: 12. This CDR3 contains 16 residues. The CDR3 loop reads CASSFLTGAKAAPLHF. CDR3 bases: TGTGCCAGCAGCTTCCTGACAGGGGCCAAGGCGGCACCCCTCCACTTT.

The J gene is TRBJ1-4, the V gene TRBV28; a weak D match, TRBD1 (5 bases). The CDR3 covers 15 residues. Trimming removed 3 bases at V and 7 bases at J, with 15 bases between. Germline lookup yields CDR1 MDHEN and CDR2 SYDVKM. CDR3 sequence: CASSFPAGLTEKLFF. In nucleotides, the CDR3 is TGTGCCAGCAGTTTCCCGGCAGGGTTAACTGAAAAACTGTTTTTT.

This clone is classed as medium-sized. The chain combines TRBV4-1 with TRBJ1-5, with 7 bases identical to TRBD1. CDR1 and CDR2 from the germline V gene are MGHRA and YSYEKL. This CDR3 region has 18 residues. The trim removed 2 bases at V and 0 bases at J, leaving 10 bases unmatched. CDR3 DNA: TGCGCCAGCAGCCAAAGGACAGGTGAAGGATATAGCAATCAGCCCCAGCATTTT. It yields the protein CASSQRTGEGYSNQPQHF.

The chain recombines TRBV28 with TRBJ1-1; D is undetermined. The CDR3 contains 13 residues. CDR1 is MDHEN, CDR2 SYDVKM, per germline. The V end lost 2 bases, the J end lost 1 base, and 5 bases lay between the germline ends. The chain's CDR3 is CASSLPQNTEAFF. The CDR3 DNA reads TGTGCCAGCAGTTTACCACAGAACACTGAAGCTTTCTTT.

The chain combines TRBV6-6 with TRBJ2-7, with unresolved D. There are 13 residues in the CDR3. In germline, CDR1 is MNHNY, CDR2 SVGAGI (reference sequence). V was shortened by 0 bases and J by 1 base, with 4 bases between the two germline ends. CDR3 protein: CASSYSPSYEQYF. The CDR3 nucleotides are TGTGCCAGCAGTTACTCGCCGTCCTACGAGCAGTACTTC.

The rearrangement uses TRBV27 and TRBJ2-5; D ambiguous. The CDR3 runs to 13 residues. Germline V gene lookup returns CDR1 MNHEY and CDR2 SMNVEV (reference sequence). V shed 3 bases and J shed 6 bases, with 11 bases lying between them. The CDR3 loop reads CASSLEREKTQYF. The CDR3 DNA is TGTGCCAGCAGTTTGGAGCGAGAGAAGACCCAGTACTTC.

V gene TRBV18 combines with J gene TRBJ1-5, with TRBD1 matching 8 bases. V shed 6 bases and J 6 bases; nucleotides not matched to a gene: 4. The CDR3 loop spans 13 amino acids. Germline V gene lookup returns CDR1 KGHSH and CDR2 LQKENI. CDR3 protein: CASSPDRVQPQHF. As DNA, the CDR3 is TGTGCCAGCTCTCCGGACAGGGTTCAGCCCCAGCATTTT.